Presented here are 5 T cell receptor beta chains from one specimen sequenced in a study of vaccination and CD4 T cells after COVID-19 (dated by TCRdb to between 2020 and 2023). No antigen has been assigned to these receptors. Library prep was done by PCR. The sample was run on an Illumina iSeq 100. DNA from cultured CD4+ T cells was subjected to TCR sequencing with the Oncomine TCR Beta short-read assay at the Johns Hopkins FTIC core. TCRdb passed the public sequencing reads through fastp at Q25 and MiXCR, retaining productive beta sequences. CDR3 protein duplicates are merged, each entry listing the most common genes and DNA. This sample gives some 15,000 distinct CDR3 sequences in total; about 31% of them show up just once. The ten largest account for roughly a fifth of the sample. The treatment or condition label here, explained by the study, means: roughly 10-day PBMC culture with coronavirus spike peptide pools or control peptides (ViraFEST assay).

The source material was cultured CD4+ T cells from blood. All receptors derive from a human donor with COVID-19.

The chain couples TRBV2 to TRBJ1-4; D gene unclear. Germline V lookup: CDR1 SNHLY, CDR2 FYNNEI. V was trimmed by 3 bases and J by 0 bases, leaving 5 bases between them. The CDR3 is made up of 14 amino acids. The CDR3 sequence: CASSETATNEKLFF. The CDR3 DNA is TGTGCCAGCAGTGAGACGGCAACTAATGAAAAACTGTTTTTT.

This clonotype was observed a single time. As DNA, the CDR3 is TGTGCCAGAAGCCCGGACAGGGAGCCCTTACCCAATCAGCCCCAGCATTTT. Its translation is CARSPDREPLPNQPQHF. V gene TRBV11-2 combines with J gene TRBJ1-5; 8 bases align to TRBD1. The V gene end was trimmed by 9 bases and the J gene end by 3 bases; junction bases not matched to a gene: 16. Looked up from germline, CDR1 is SGHAT and CDR2 is FQNNGV. The CDR3 has 17 residues.

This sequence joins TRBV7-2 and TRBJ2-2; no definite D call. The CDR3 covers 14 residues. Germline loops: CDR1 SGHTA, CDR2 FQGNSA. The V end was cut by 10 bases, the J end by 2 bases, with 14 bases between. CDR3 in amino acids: CATRRLLNTGELFF. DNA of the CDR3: TGTGCCACCAGGCGCCTTCTCAACACCGGGGAGCTGTTTTTT.

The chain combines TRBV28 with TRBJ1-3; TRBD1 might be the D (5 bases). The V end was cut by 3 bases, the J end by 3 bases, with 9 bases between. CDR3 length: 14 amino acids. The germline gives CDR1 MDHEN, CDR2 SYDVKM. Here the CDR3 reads CASSLLGGGNTIYF. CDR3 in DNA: TGTGCCAGCAGTTTGTTGGGGGGTGGAAACACCATATATTTT.

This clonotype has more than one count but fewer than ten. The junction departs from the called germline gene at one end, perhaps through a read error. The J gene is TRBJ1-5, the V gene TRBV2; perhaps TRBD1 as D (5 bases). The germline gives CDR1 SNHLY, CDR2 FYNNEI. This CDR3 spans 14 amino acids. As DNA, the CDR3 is TGTGCCAGCAGTGCTGGCCGGGGCAAACAGCCCCAGCATTTT. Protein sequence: CASSAGRGKQPQHF.